This T cell receptor beta chain appears in the sequencing data of a study of cytomegalovirus exposure and HLA in healthy donors. Study as a whole: The approximately 130 validation repertoires and the 666 first-cohort repertoires shared a platform, a later analysis reported.

The repertoire was sequenced with immunoSEQ multiplex PCR; TCRdb's copy has only in-frame clones and lacks some. The data hold tens of thousands of clones, with approximately 91% observed a single time. Turning to this clone: Its ends do not fully match the called genes, so a read error is possible.

Looked up from germline, CDR1 is SSHAT and CDR2 is FNYEAQ (reference sequence). The CDR3 extends over 13 amino acids. This clonotype was obtained from a man younger than 35 in good health and CMV-seronegative. This chain connects TRBV7-7 to TRBJ2-2; a weak D match, TRBD2 (5 bases). The specimen was PBMCs. CDR3 bases: TGTGCTAGCAGCCTACTAGTCTCCGGGGAGCTGTTTTTT. Its protein is CASSLLVSGELFF.